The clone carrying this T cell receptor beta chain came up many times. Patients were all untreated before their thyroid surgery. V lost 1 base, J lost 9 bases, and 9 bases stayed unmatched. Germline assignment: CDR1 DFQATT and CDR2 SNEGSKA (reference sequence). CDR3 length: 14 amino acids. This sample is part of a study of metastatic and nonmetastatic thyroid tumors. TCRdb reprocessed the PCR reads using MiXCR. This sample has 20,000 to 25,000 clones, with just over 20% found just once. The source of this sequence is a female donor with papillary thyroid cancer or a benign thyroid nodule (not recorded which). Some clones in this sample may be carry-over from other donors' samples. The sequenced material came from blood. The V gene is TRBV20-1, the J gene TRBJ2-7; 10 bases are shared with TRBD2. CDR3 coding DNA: TGCAGTGCTAGAGTATTAGCGGGAGGCTTACGGCAGTACTTC. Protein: CSARVLAGGLRQYF.